This TCR beta chain stems from a study of glioma-infiltrating T cells. Study background: Glioblastomas were WHO grade IV, sampled at first diagnosis; low-grade were grade II. Glioma patients had dexamethasone for six or fewer days before surgery. Study-wide points: Above-expected tissue-blood divergence occurred in all gliomas, most in low-grade ones. Shared blood CDR3 signature motifs marked patients with low tissue-blood divergence.

TCR alpha and beta CDR3 regions were amplified from RNA using iRepertoire nested multiplex PCR. TCRdb fed the multiplex PCR reads into MiXCR, producing one record per CDR3 protein. The sample holds a few hundred thousand distinct CDR3 sequences, more than 35% seen once. This clonotype was seen many times. What it binds is unknown. The V gene's germline CDR1 is MNHEY and CDR2 SMNVEV (reference sequence). The CDR3 consists of 13 residues. V was cut by 2 bases and J by 5 bases, with 7 bases left in between. The sample comprised glioma tissue, nonneoplastic brain tissue, or PBMCs (not recorded which). The chain uses TRBV27 and TRBJ2-1; D ambiguous. This clonotype was sampled from a human donor with low-grade glioma or glioblastoma, undergoing nonglioma brain surgery, or in good health (not recorded which). CDR3 in DNA: TGTGCCAGCAGTTTAGGTGGGCACAATGAGCAGTTCTTC. Its translation is CASSLGGHNEQFF.